This T cell receptor (beta chain) was sequenced in a study of regulatory T cells in long-lasting Graves disease. Study outcomes and limitations: Persistent Graves' patients showed reduced TCR diversity versus newly diagnosed patients. Rather than thyroid tissue, only peripheral blood underwent study.

Through Arm-PCR of CDR3 regions and iRepertoire HTBI primers, TCR beta libraries were built. Each CDR3 protein gets one entry after TCRdb re-called the multiplex PCR reads with MiXCR. Of approximately 400,000 distinct CDR3 sequences in the sample, roughly 25% were seen once. The time point was: persistent/refractory GD, antithyroid drugs over 5 years with positive TRAb. TCR sequences were obtained from RNA taken from PBMCs. Enrollment of patients was through an endocrinology department in Xi'an, China. This clonotype was found a few times. Its antigen is still unknown. The sequencing here drew on peripheral blood mononuclear cells (PBMCs), taken when the disease was refractory, from a patient treated with antithyroid drugs. This TCR derives from a woman aged 40-49 years with Graves disease.

Here the CDR3 DNA reads TGTGCCAGCAGCTCTAGCAGGGGCTTCTCCTACGAGCAGTACTTC. This translates into CASSSSRGFSYEQYF. The rearrangement links TRBV5-6 to TRBJ2-7; D possibly corresponds to TRBD1 (6 bases). CDR3 length: 15 residues. V was trimmed by 3 bases and J by 0 bases, leaving 13 bases between them. CDR1 and CDR2 (germline): SGHDT, YYEEEE.